This T cell receptor beta chain was captured by sequencing in a study of technical replicates of blood from a handful of donors. CDR1 is LNHDA, CDR2 SQIVND, per germline (reference sequence). J lost 9 bases, V lost 7 bases, and 14 bases had no gene match. The CDR3 spans 14 residues. Generated by immunoSEQ multiplex PCR, the TCRdb table keeps only in-frame clones and is missing some. Here the sample spans about 83,000 clones, just over 90% being singletons. The sequence was collected from a human donor in good health. Material for sequencing was T cells isolated from PBMCs. This chain connects TRBV19 to TRBJ1-2; 7 bases fit TRBD1. CDR3 sequence: CASTLPGGPLSYTF. The CDR3 DNA is TGTGCCAGTACCCTACCAGGGGGACCCCTGAGCTACACCTTC.